The clone carrying this TCR beta chain was seen many times. Its specificity is not known. TCRbeta library construction was performed incorporating unique molecular identifiers. From the PCR reads, TCRdb called clonotypes with MiXCR, one entry per CDR3 protein. The table has around 300,000 distinct CDR3 sequences, over 7% seen once. V was pared by 3 bases and J by 0 bases, with 9 bases between. The germline V gene encodes CDR1 DFQATT and CDR2 SNEGSKA (reference sequence). There are 13 residues in the CDR3. The data were obtained in a study of T-cell reconstitution after alpha-beta-depleted transplantation in children. Study-level results: Some patients' high day-60 TCRbeta diversity was attributed to recipient cells surviving conditioning. Several hundred graft clones that had expanded were reportedly the source of alpha-beta T cells about two months after transplant. The authors attributed T-cell counts and diversity one year after transplant mostly to newly produced T cells.

The rearrangement uses TRBV20-1 and TRBJ2-7, with D hard to call. The origin of this receptor is a female patient under 10 years old who had a stem cell transplant for Fanconi anemia, so the T cells may come from the graft donor. The specimen comprised peripheral blood, sampled 360 days after TCRalphabeta/CD19-depleted stem cell transplant. The DNA of the CDR3 is TGCAGTGCTAGTCCCGTTAGCTCCTACGAGCAGTACTTC. Its translation is CSASPVSSYEQYF.